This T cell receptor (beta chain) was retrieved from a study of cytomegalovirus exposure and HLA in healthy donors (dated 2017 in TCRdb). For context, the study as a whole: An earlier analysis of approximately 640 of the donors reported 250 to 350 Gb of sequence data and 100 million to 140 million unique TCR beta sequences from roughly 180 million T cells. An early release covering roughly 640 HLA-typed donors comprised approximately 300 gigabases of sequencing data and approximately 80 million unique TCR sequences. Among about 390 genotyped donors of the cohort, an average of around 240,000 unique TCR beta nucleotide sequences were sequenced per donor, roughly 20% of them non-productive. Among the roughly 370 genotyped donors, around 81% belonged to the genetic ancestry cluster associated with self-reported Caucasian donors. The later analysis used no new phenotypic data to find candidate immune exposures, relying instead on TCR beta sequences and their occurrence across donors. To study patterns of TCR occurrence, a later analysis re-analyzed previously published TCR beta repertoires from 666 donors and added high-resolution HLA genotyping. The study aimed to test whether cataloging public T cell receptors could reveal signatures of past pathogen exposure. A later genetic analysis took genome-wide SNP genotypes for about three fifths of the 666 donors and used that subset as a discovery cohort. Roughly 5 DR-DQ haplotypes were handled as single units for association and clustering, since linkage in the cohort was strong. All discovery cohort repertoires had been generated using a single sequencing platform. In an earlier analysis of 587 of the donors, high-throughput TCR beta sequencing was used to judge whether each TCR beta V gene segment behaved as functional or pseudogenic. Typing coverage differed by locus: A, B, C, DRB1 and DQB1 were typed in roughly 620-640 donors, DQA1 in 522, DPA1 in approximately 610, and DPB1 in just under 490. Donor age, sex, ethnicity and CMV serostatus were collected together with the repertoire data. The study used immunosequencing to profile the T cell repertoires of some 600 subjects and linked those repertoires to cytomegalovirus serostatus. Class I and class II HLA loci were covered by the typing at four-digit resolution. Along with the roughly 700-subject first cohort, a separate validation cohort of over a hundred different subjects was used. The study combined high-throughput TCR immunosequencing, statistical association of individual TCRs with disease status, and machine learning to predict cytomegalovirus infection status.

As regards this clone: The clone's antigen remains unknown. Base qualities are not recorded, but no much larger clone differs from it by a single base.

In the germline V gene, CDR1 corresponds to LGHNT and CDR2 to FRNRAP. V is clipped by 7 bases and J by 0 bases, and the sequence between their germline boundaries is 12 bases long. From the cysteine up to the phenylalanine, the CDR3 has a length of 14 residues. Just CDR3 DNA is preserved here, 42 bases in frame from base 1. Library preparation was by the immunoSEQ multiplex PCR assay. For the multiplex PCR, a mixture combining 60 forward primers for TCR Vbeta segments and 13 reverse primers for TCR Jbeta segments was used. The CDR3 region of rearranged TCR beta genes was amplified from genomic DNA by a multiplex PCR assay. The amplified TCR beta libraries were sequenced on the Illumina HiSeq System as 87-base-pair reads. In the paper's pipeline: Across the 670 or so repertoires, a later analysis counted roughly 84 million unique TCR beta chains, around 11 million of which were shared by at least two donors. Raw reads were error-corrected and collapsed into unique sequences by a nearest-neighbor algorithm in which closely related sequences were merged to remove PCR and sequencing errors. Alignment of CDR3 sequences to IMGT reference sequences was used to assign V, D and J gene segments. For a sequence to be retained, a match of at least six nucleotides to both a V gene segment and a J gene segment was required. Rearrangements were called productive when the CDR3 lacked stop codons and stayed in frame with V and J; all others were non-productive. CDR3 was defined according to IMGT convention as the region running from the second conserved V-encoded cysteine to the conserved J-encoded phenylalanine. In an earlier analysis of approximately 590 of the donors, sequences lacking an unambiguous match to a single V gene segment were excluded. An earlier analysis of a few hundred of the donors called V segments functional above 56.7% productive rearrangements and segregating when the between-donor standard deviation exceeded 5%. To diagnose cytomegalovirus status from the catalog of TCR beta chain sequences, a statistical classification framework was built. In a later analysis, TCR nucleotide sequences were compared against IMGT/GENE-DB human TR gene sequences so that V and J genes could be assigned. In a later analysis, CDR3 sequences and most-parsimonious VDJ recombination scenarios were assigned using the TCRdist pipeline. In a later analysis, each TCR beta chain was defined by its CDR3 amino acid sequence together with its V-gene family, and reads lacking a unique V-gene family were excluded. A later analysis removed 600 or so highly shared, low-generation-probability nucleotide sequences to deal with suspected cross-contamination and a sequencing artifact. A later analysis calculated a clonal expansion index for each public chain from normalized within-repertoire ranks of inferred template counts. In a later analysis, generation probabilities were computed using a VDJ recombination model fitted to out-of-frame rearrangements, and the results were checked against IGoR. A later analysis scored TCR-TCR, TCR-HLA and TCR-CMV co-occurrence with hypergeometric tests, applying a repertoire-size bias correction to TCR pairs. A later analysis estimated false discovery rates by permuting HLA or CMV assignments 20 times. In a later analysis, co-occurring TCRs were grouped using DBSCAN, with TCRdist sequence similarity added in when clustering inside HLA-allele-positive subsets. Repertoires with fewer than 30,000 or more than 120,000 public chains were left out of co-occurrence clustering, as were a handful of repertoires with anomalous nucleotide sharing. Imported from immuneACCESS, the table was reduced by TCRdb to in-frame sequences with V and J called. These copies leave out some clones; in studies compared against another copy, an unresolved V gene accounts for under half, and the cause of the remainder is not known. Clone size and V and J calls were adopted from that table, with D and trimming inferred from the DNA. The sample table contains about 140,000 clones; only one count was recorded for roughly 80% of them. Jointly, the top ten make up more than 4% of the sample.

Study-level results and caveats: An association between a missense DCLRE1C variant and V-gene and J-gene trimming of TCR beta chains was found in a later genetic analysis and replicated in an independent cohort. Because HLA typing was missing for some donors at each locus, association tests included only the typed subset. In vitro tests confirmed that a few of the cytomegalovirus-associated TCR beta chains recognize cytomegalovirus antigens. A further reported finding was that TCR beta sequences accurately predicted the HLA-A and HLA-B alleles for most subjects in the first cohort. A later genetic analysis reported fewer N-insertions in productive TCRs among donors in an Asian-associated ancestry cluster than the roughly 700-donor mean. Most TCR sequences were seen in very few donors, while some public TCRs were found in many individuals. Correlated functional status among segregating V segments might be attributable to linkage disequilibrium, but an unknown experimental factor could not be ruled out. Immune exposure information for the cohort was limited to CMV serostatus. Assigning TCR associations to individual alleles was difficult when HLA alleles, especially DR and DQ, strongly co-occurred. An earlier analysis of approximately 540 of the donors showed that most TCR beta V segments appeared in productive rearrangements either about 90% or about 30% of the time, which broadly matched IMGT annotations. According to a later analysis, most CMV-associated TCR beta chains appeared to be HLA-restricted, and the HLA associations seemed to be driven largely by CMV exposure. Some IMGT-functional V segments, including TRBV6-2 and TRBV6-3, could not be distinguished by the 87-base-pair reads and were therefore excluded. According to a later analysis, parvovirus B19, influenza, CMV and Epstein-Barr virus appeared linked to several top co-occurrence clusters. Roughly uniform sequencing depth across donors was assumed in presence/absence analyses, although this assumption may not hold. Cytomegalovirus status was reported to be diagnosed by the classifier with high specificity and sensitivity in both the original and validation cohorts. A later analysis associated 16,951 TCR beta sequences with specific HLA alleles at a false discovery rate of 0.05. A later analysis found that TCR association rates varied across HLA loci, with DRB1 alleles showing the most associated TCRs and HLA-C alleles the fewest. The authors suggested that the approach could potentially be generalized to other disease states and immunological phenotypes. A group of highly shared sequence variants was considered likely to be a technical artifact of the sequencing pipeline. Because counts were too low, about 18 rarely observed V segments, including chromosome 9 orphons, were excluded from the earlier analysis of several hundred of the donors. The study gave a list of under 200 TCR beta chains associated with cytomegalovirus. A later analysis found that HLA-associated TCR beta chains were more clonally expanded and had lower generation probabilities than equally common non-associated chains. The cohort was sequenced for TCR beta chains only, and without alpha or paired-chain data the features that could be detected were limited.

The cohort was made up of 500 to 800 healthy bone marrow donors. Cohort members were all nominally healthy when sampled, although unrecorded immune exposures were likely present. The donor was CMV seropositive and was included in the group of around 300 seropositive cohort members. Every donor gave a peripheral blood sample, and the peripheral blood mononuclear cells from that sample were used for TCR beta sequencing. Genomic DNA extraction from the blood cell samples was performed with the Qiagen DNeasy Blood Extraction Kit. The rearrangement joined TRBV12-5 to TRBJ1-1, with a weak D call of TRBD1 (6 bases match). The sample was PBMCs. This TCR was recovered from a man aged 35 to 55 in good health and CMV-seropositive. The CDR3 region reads CASAPDRVNTEAFF. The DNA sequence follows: TGTGCTAGTGCCCCGGACAGAGTGAACACTGAAGCTTTCTTT.